Shown below are 13 T cell receptor beta chains from a single sample sequenced in a study of blood T cells in healthy people across ages (dated by TCRdb to the mid-2010s). The receptor library was made with 5' RACE. The listed sequencing device is Illumina HiSeq 2500. A second PCR of about 6 to 11 cycles was run with a J-beta primer mix and a sample-barcoded 5' primer. TCRdb reran the public reads through fastp at Q25 and MiXCR, keeping productive beta chains. CDR3 protein sequences are deduplicated, and each keeps its most common genes and DNA. This sample holds 870,000 or so distinct CDR3 sequences; around 28% were observed only once. Of the sample, roughly a sixth falls within the top ten clones. The specimen sequenced was blood. The receptors were gathered from a woman older than 75 in good health.

This clonotype occurred many times. The chain combines TRBV20-1 with TRBJ1-2, with D perhaps TRBD1 (5 bases). Trimming cost V 7 bases and J 2 bases, with 14 bases left between them. Germline V gene data show CDR1 as DFQATT and CDR2 as SNEGSKA (reference sequence). This CDR3 spans 13 amino acids. For the CDR3, the DNA is TGCAGTGTGGGAGGGGAGCTAAACTATGGCTACACCTTC. Its translation is CSVGGELNYGYTF.

This clonotype appeared many times. This chain connects TRBV4-3 to TRBJ1-2, with D tentatively TRBD1 (6 bases). CDR1 is LGHNA and CDR2 is YSLEER in the germline V gene. The CDR3 is made up of 15 amino acids. Between the trimmed V and J ends, which lost 4 bases and 2 bases, there was a span of 14 bases. The CDR3 nucleotides read TGCGCCAGCAGCCCCCAGGAGGGGGTAAACTATGGCTACACCTTC. Residues: CASSPQEGVNYGYTF.

The sample holds many counts of this clonotype. V and J are TRBV12-3 or TRBV12-4 and TRBJ2-5; 9 nucleotides agree with TRBD2. The trim removed 3 bases at V and 5 bases at J, leaving 10 bases unmatched. The CDR3 has 16 amino acids. In DNA form, the CDR3 reads TGTGCCAGCAGTTTTGAAGTAGCGGGGGCCGGGGAGACCCAGTACTTC. This gives the protein CASSFEVAGAGETQYF.

In the case of this clonotype: A single base separates this from a much larger clone, so it may be a read error. This sequence joins TRBV5-1 and TRBJ2-7, with 10 bases that match TRBD1. The V gene end was trimmed by 1 base and the J gene end by 7 bases; junction bases not matched to a gene: 8. The germline gives CDR1 SGHRS, CDR2 YFSETQ. The CDR3 contains 15 residues. The CDR3 bases are TGCGCCAGCAGCTTGTCGTGGGACAGGGGAAATGAGCAGTACTTC. Amino acid sequence: CASSLSWDRGNEQYF.

V gene TRBV6-1 combines with J gene TRBJ1-6, with a possible D match to TRBD1 (5 bases). CDR1 MNHNS and CDR2 SASEGT come from the germline V gene. The CDR3 is made up of 20 amino acids. V shed 1 base and J shed 9 bases, with 28 bases lying between them. The CDR3 coding sequence is TGTGCCAGCAGTGAAGATCGTGTGGGGGTTAGGCTTGTGGCGGGTTCACCCCTCCACTTT. Its translation: CASSEDRVGVRLVAGSPLHF.

As for this clonotype: Possible read error: a much larger clone is one base away. The J gene is TRBJ2-7, the V gene TRBV28; 7 positions match TRBD1. The CDR3 spans 15 residues. Germline loops: CDR1 MDHEN, CDR2 SYDVKM. Trimming took 4 bases from V and 1 from J; bases not matched to a gene: 7. CDR3: CASSSIGTVSYEQYF. Written as DNA, the CDR3 is TGTGCCAGCAGTTCAATAGGGACAGTGTCCTACGAGCAGTACTTC.

This clonotype was picked up a small number of times. This sequence joins TRBV3-1 and TRBJ2-4; 9 nucleotides agree with TRBD1. With 2 bases clipped from V and 5 bases from J, the junction kept 4 bases outside the gene matches. The V gene's germline CDR1 is LGHDT and CDR2 YNNKEL (reference sequence). The CDR3 is 15 residues long. DNA of the CDR3: TGTGCCAGCAGCCAACATAGGACAGGGGAAAACATTCAGTACTTC. This codes for CASSQHRTGENIQYF.

This chain uses TRBV19 with TRBJ1-2; TRBD1 aligns across 8 bases. With 9 bases clipped from V and 3 bases from J, the junction kept 6 bases outside the gene matches. The CDR3 covers 13 residues. Germline CDR1 is LNHDA and CDR2 is SQIVND (reference sequence). CDR3 bases: TGTGCCAGCGCGCTGACAGGGGACTATGGCTACACCTTC. It is translated as CASALTGDYGYTF.

The genes are TRBV6-1 and TRBJ2-5, with TRBD2 matching over 9 bases. With 6 bases clipped from V and 5 bases from J, the junction kept 10 bases outside the gene matches. The CDR3 has 15 residues. Germline V gene data show CDR1 as MNHNS and CDR2 as SASEGT. The CDR3 DNA follows: TGTGCCAGCAGCTTACTTAGCGGGAGCAGGGAGACCCAGTACTTC. Translating gives CASSLLSGSRETQYF.

This clonotype was counted ten times or more. The rearrangement joins TRBV12-3 or TRBV12-4 to TRBJ2-3; TRBD1 might be the D (6 bases). The V gene lost 6 bases and the J gene lost 6 bases, with 16 bases spanning the gap. There are 14 residues in the CDR3. The CDR3 spells CASRRGQSVDTQYF. The CDR3 bases are TGTGCCAGCAGGAGAGGACAGTCCGTTGATACGCAGTATTTT.

About this clonotype itself: This sequence may be a read error, since a much larger clone differs from it by one base. The chain joins TRBV6-2 or TRBV6-3 to TRBJ1-2; 7 positions match TRBD1. This CDR3 comprises 15 residues. Germline CDR1 is MNHEY and CDR2 is SVGEGT. CDR3 protein: CVSSYSIRGRNGYTF. The DNA of the CDR3 is TGTGTCAGCAGTTACTCGATAAGGGGGCGCAATGGCTACACCTTC.

This clonotype came up many times. The chain recombines TRBV7-8 with TRBJ2-7; D remains unclear. In germline, CDR1 is SGHVS, CDR2 FQNEAQ. The V end lost 3 bases, the J end lost 0 bases, and 9 bases lay between the germline ends. The CDR3 is 14 residues long. This CDR3 reads CASSLRASSYEQYF. CDR3 in DNA: TGTGCCAGCAGCTTGCGAGCGAGCTCCTACGAGCAGTACTTC.

Many counts were recorded for this clonotype. This chain links TRBV4-1 with TRBJ2-3; 10 nucleotides match TRBD2. CDR3 length: 17 amino acids. J was trimmed by 2 bases and V by 2 bases; bases with no gene match: 7. From germline, CDR1 is MGHRA and CDR2 YSYEKL. The CDR3 DNA sequence: TGCGCCAGCAGCCAACCGGTAGCGGGGGGATCCACAGATACGCAGTATTTT. It specifies CASSQPVAGGSTDTQYF.